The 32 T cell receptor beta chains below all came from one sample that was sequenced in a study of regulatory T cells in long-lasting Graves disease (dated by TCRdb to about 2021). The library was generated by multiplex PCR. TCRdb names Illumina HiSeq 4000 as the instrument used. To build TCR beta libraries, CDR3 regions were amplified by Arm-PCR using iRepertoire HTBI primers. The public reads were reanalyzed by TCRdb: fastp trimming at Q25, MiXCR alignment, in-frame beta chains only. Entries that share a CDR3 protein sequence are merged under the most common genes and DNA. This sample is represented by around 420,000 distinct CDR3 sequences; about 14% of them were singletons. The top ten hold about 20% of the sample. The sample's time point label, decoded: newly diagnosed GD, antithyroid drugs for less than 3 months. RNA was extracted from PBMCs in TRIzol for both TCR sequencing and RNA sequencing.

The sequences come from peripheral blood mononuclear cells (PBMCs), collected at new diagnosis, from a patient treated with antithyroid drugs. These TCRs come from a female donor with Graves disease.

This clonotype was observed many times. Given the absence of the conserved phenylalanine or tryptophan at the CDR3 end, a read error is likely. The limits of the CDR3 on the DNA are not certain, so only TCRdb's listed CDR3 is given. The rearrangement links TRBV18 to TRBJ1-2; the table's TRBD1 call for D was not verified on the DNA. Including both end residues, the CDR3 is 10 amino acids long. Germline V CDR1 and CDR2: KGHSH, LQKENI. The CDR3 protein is CARSDPDRVT.

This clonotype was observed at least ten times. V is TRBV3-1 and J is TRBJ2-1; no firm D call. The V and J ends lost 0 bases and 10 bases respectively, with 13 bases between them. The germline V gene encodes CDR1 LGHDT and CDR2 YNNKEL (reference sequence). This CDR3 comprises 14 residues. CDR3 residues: CASSQEGWVLEQFF. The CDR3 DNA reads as TGTGCCAGCAGCCAAGAGGGATGGGTCCTAGAGCAGTTCTTC.

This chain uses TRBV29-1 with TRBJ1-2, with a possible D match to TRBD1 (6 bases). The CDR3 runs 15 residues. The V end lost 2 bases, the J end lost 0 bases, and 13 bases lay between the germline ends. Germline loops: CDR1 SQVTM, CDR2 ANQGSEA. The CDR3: CSVERGPSTNYGYTF. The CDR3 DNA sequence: TGCAGCGTTGAACGGGGGCCCTCTACTAACTATGGCTACACCTTC.

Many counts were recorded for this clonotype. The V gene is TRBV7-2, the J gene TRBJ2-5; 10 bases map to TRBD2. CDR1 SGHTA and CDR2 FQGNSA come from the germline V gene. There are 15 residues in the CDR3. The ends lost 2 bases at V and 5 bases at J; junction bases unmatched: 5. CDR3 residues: CASSLSSGSGETQYF. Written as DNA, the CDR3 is TGTGCCAGCAGCTTATCTAGCGGGAGCGGGGAGACCCAGTACTTC.

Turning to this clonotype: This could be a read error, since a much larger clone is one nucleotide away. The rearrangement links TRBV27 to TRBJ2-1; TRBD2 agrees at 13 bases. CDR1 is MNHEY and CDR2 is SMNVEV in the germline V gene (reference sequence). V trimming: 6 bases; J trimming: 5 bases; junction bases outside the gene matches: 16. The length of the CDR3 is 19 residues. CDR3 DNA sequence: TGTGCCAGCAGCCAACGCCTTGGGACTAGCGGGGAGTACCACAATGAGCAGTTCTTC. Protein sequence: CASSQRLGTSGEYHNEQFF.

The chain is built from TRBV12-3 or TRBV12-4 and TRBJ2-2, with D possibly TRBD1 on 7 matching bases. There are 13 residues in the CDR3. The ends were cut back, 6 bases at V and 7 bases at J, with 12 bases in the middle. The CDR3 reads CASREGAVGELFF. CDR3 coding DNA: TGTGCCAGCAGGGAGGGGGCCGTCGGGGAGCTGTTTTTT.

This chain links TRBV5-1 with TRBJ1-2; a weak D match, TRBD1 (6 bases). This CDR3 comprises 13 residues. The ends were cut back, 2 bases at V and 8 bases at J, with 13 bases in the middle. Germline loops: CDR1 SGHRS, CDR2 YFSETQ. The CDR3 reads CASSLRTVLGYTF. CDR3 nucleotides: TGCGCCAGCAGCTTAAGGACAGTCCTGGGCTACACCTTC.

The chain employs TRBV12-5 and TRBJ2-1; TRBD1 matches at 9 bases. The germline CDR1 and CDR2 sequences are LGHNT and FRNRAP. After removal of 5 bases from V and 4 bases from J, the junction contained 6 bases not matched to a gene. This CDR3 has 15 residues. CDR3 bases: TGTGCTAGTGGTGTCGGGACAGGGACATACAATGAGCAGTTCTTC. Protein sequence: CASGVGTGTYNEQFF.

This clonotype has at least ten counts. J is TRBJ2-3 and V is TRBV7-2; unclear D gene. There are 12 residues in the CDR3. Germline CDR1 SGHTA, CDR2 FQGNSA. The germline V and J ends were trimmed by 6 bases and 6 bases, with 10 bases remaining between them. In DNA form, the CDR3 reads TGTGCCAGCAGTTCCTACACGGATACGCAGTATTTT. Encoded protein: CASSSYTDTQYF.

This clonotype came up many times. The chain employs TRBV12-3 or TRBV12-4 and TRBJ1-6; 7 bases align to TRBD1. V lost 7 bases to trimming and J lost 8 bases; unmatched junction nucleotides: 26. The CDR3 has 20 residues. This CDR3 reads CASIPIQPRRTGDGDSPLHF. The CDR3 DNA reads TGTGCCAGCATACCTATCCAACCCCGGAGAACAGGGGACGGGGATTCACCCCTCCACTTT.

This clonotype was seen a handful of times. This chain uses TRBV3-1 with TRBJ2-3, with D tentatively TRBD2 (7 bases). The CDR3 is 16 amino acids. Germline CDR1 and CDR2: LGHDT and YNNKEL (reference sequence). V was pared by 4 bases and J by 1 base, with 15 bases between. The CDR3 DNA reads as TGTGCCAGCAGCCCCACCTTAGGGGGGGGCACAGATACGCAGTATTTT. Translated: CASSPTLGGGTDTQYF.

The CDR3, as DNA: TGTGCCAGCAGGGAAACTAGCGGAAATTACGAGCAGTACTTC. Its protein is CASRETSGNYEQYF. The chain links TRBV27 to TRBJ2-7; 8 bases are shared with TRBD2. The CDR3 runs to 14 residues. Germline CDR1 is MNHEY and CDR2 is SMNVEV (reference sequence). Trimming removed 6 bases from V and 4 bases from J; junction bases left unmatched: 8.

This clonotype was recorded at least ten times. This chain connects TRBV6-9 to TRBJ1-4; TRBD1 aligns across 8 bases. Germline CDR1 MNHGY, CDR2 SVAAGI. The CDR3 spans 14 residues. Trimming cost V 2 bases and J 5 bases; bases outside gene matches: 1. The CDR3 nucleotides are TGTGCCAGCAGTTATCGACAGGGGAATGAAAAACTGTTTTTT. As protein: CASSYRQGNEKLFF.

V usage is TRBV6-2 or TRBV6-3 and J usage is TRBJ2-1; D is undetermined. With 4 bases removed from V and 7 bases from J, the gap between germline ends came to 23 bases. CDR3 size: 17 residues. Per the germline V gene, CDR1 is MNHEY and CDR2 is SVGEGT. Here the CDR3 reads CASSFRLSEASKNEQFF. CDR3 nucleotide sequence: TGTGCCAGCAGTTTCCGTCTGAGTGAGGCTAGTAAGAATGAGCAGTTCTTC.

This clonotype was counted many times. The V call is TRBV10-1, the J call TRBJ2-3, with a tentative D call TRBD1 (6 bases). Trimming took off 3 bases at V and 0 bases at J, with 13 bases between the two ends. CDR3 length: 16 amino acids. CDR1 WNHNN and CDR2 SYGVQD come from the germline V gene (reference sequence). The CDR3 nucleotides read TGCGCCAGCAGTGACCCACAGGGAACTAGCACAGATACGCAGTATTTT. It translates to CASSDPQGTSTDTQYF.

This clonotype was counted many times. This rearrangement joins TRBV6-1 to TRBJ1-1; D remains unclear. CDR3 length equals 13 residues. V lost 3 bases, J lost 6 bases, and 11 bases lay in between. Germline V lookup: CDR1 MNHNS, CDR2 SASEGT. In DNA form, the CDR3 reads TGTGCCAGCAGTGACCCCCCGCGGGCTGAAGCTTTCTTT. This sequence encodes CASSDPPRAEAFF.

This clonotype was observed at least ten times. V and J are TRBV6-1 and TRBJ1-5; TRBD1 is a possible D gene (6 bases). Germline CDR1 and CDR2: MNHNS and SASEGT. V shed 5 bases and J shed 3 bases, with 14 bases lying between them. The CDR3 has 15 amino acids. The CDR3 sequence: CASSPLQGNNQPQHF. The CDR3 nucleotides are TGTGCCAGCAGTCCCCTACAGGGTAACAATCAGCCCCAGCATTTT.

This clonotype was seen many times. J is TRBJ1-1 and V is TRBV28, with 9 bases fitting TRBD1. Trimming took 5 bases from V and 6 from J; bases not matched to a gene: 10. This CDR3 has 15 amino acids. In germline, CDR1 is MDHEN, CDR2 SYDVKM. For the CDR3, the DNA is TGTGCCAGCAGTATCCGACAGGGGGAAAGCGCTGAAGCTTTCTTT. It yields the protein CASSIRQGESAEAFF.

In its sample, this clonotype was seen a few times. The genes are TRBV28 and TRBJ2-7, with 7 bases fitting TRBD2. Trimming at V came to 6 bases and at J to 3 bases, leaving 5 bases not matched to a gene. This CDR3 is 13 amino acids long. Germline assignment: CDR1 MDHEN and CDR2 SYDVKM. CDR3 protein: CASRVGGFYEQYF. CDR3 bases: TGTGCCAGCAGGGTCGGGGGGTTCTACGAGCAGTACTTC.

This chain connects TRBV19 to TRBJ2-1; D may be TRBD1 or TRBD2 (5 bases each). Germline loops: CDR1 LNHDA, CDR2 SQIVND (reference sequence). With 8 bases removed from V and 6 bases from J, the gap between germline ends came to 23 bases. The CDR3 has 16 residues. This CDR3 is CASRSGLRGEGNEQFF. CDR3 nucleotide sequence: TGTGCCAGTCGTTCTGGCCTGAGGGGAGAAGGCAATGAGCAGTTCTTC.

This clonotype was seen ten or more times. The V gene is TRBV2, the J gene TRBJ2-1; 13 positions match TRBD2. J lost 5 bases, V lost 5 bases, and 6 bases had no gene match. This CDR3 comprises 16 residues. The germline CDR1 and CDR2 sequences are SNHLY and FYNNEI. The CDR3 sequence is CASSILAGGGHNEQFF. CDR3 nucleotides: TGTGCCAGCAGTATACTAGCGGGAGGGGGTCACAATGAGCAGTTCTTC.

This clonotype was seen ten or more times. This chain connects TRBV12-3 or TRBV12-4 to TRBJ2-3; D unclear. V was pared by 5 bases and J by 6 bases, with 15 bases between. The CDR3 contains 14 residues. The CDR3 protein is CASSPRLVPDTQYF. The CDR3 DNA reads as TGTGCCAGCAGTCCTCGACTCGTCCCGGATACGCAGTATTTT.

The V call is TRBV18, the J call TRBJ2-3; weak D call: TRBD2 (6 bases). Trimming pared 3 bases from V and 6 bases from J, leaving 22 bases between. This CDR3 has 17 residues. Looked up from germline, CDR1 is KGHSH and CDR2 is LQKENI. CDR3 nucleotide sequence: TGTGCCAGCTCACCGGGGGAGGACGCCTCTACGACGGATACGCAGTATTTT. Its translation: CASSPGEDASTTDTQYF.

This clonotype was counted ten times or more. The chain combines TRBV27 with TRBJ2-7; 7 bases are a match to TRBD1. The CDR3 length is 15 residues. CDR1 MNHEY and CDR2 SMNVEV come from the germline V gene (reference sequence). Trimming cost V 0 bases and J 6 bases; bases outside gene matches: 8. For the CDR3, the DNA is TGTGCCAGCAGTTTATCCGGGACAGCTAGGGGCGAGCAGTACTTC. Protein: CASSLSGTARGEQYF.

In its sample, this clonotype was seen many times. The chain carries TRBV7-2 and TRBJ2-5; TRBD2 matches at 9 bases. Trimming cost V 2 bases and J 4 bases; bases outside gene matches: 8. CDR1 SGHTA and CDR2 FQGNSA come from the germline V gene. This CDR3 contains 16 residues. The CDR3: CASSLYLAGVGETQYF. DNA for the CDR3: TGTGCCAGCAGCTTATACTTAGCGGGAGTTGGAGAGACCCAGTACTTC.

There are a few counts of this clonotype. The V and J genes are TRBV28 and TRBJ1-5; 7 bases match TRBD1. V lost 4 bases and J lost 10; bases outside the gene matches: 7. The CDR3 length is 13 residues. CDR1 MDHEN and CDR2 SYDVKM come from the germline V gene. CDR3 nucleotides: TGTGCCAGCAGTTCACAGGGGTTTCTCCCCCAGCATTTT. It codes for CASSSQGFLPQHF.

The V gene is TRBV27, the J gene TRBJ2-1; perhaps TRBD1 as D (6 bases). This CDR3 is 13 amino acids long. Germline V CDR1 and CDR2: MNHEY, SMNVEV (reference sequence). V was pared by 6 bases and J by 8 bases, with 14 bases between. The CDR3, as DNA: TGTGCCAGCAGACCCCAGGGGATCGATGAGCAGTTCTTC. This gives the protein CASRPQGIDEQFF.

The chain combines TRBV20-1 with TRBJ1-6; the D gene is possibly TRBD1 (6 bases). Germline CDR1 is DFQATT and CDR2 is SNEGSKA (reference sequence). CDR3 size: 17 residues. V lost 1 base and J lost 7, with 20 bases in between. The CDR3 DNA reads TGCAGTGCTAGAGCACTAACCTCAGGACAGAGCAATTCACCCCTCCACTTT. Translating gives CSARALTSGQSNSPLHF.

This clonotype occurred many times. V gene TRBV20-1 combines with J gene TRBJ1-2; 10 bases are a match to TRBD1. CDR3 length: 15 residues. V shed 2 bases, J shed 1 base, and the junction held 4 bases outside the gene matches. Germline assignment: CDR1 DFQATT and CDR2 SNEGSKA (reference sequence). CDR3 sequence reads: CSARPGTGVNYGYTF. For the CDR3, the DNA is TGCAGTGCTAGACCCGGGACAGGGGTTAACTATGGCTACACCTTC.

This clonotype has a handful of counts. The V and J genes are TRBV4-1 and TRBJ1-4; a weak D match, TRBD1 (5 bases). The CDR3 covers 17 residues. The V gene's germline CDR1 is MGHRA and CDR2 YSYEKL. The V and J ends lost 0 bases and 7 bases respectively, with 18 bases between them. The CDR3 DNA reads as TGCGCCAGCAGCCAAGACCAGGGTTTCGGGCGAGGTGAAAAACTGTTTTTT. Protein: CASSQDQGFGRGEKLFF.

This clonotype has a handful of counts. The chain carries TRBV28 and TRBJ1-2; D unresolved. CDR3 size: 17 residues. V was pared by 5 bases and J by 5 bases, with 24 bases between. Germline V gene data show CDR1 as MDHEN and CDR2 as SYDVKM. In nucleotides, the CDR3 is TGTGCCAGCAGTCAGACCGCCGGGATCCCAAATTCATATGGCTACACCTTC. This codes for CASSQTAGIPNSYGYTF.

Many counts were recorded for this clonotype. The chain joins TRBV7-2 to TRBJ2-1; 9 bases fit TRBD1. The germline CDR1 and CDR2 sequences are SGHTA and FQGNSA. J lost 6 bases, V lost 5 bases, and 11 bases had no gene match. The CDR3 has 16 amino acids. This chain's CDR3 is CASSPDRGAPVNEQFF. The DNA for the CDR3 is TGTGCCAGCAGCCCCGACAGGGGGGCCCCCGTCAATGAGCAGTTCTTC.